This T cell receptor (beta chain) was sequenced for a study of regulatory T cells in long-lasting Graves disease. Overall study: Over 5 years on antithyroid drugs plus positive TSH receptor antibodies marked Graves' disease as persistent. Study-level points and caveats: Patients with persistent disease showed a bias toward TRBV28, TRBJ1-2 and TRBJ2-5. Possibly, accuracy suffered from the small sample size.

Turning to this clonotype: Its matching antigen is unknown.

Sequencing libraries for TCR beta were prepared with iRepertoire HTBI primers and Arm-PCR of CDR3 regions. TCRdb redid the calling of the multiplex PCR reads with MiXCR, one entry per CDR3 protein. The sample yields about 300,000 distinct CDR3 sequences, roughly a fifth seen once. This sample's time point: persistent/refractory GD, antithyroid drugs over 5 years with positive TRAb. RNA extracted from PBMCs served as the sequencing template. V was pared by 4 bases and J by 5 bases, with 7 bases of the junction left unmatched. This CDR3 has 15 residues. Looked up from germline, CDR1 is LGHNA and CDR2 is YSLEER.

This TCR derives from a female donor with Graves disease. The source material was peripheral blood mononuclear cells (PBMCs), sampled when the disease was refractory, from a patient treated with antithyroid drugs. The rearrangement joins TRBV4-3 to TRBJ2-7; TRBD2 aligns across 11 bases. The CDR3 loop reads CASSLRTSGLDEQYF. The CDR3, as DNA: TGCGCCAGCAGCCTTCGGACTAGCGGGCTAGACGAGCAGTACTTC.